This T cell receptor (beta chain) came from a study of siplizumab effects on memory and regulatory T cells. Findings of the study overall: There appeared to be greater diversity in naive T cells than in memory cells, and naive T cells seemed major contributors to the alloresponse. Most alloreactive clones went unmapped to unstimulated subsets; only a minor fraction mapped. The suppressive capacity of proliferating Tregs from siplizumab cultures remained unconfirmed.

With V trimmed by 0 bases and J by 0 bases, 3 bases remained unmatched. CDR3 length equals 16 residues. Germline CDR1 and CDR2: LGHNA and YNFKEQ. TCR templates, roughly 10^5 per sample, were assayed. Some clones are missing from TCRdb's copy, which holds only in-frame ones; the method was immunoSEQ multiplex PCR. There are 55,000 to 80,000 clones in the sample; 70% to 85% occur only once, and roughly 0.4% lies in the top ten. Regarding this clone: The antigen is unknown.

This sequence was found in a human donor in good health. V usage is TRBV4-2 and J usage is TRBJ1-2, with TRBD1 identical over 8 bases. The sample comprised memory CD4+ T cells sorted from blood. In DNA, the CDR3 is TGTGCCAGCAGCCAAGAATCAGGGGGCTCTAACTATGGCTACACCTTC. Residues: CASSQESGGSNYGYTF.